The present T cell receptor beta chain was sequenced within a study of blood T cell repertoires in COVID-19 (dated by TCRdb to about 2020). A note on the overall study: The collaborator samples originated in the United States, Italy and Spain and spanned the acute and convalescent phases of COVID-19. Subjects who had been exposed to COVID-19, were actively infected with it, or had recovered from it provided the deeply sampled blood TCRbeta repertoires that made up the dataset. Where HLA class I and class II types were available, the types were taken from metadata supplied by the sample provider, not from assay-based typing. The repertoires were released in a freely available public database meant as a resource for research on the immune response to SARS-CoV-2. The samples were drawn from two sources: the first 160 participants of the ongoing ImmuneRACE study, and 1,254 subjects contributed by 6 global collaborators. The material from the prospective study consisted of cDNA or gDNA derived from T cells, B-cell-depleted T cells, or PBMCs. The sample metadata nearly always contained a de-identified subject ID, COVID-19 status, age in years and sex.

In the prospective study, participants were about 18 to 95 years old, resided in 25 or so geographic areas of the United States, and were enrolled through a virtual design. Cohort assignment in the prospective study relied on participant-reported clinical history from a screening survey and a study questionnaire. Recovered participants in ImmuneRACE Cohort 3 were defined by two consecutive negative NP/OP PCR tests, clearance by a healthcare professional, or resolution of symptoms. In the prospective study, mobile phlebotomists collected whole blood, serum and a nasopharyngeal or oropharyngeal swab from each participant. Participants in the prospective study had the option to provide additional blood draws and questionnaires over a 2-month period. Before DNA extraction, blood samples from the prospective study were shipped at room temperature or frozen. CDR1 is given as LGHNA and CDR2 as YSLEER, both from the germline V gene. V is cut back by 1 base and J by 3 bases, with 9 bases in the junction unmatched. Including the terminal cysteine and phenylalanine, the CDR3 comprises 18 residues. Of the read, only the CDR3 DNA is kept; its 54 bases are in frame from base 1.

The immunoSEQ Assay, a bias-controlled multiplex PCR, was used to amplify TCRbeta CDR3 regions from genomic DNA. The source study handled its data this way. Nucleated cell counts per sample were estimated from amplification of reference gene primers within the assay. Sequence reads were collapsed and filtered to measure the absolute abundance of every unique TCRbeta CDR3 rearrangement. For each sample, productive Simpson clonality was calculated as the square root of Simpson's diversity index across productive rearrangements. Held by TCRdb, this immuneACCESS table contains in-frame sequences only and omits some clones. Under half of the omission traces to an unresolved V gene where checked; the cause of the rest is unknown. V, J and clone size are taken as reported in that table, and D and trimming were inferred from the DNA itself. The sample contains 250,000 to 350,000 clones, around 88% of them found a single time. Of the sample, 5.5% to 7% falls within the top ten clones.

The paper's findings and limits, for the study overall: Clinical and demographic metadata were provided uncurated, with the amount varying by source and participant.

About this clone: Its antigen is unknown. No much larger clone is present one base from it, and per-base qualities are unavailable.

Sample: PBMCs or T cells enriched from blood (not recorded which). This TCR came from a woman aged 40 to 49 who had recovered from COVID-19. The sequence joins TRBV4-3 to TRBJ2-1, with 10 bases matching TRBD1. The DNA is as follows: TGCGCCAGCAGCCAAGGGAAAGAGACAGGGGGCGTCTACAATGAGCAGTTCTTC. This encodes CASSQGKETGGVYNEQFF.